This T cell receptor (beta chain) appears in the sequencing data of a study of shared clonotypes between healthy human individuals. Study in general: The study used three CD4 naive, three CD4 memory, two CD8 naive and one CD8 memory plate per donor.

Per the study methods: Filtering differed for immunoSEQ, which gave only junction sequences without quality scores. Sequencing was performed with immunoSEQ multiplex PCR; in TCRdb, only in-frame clones are kept and a portion is missing. V, J and clone size are taken as reported in that table, and D and trimming were inferred from the DNA itself. In the table there are approximately 2,200,000 clones, about 92% of which are singletons. Study findings and constraints: Among donors, clonotype sharing was expected to be affected by sequencing depth. Sampling was confined to blood; repertoires within tissues likely differ.

CD45RO-negative CD8 cells positively selected for CCR7 made up the naive population, which excluded terminally differentiated effector memory CD45RA+ cells. Germline CDR1 MDHEN, CDR2 SYDVKM. The V gene lost 3 bases and the J gene lost 2 bases, with 6 bases spanning the gap. The CDR3 spans 13 residues. On this clone: Its specificity is not known. The sample holds other DNA sequences that translate to the same CDR3.

This sequence was found in a man aged 18 to 30 in good health. Some clones in this sample may be carry-over from other donors' samples. The chain uses TRBV28 and TRBJ2-3; D call uncertain. Material for sequencing was naive CD8+ T cells from PBMCs. CDR3 nucleotides: TGTGCCAGCAGTTTTGGATACACAGATACGCAGTATTTT. Its translation is CASSFGYTDTQYF.